This T cell receptor beta chain emerged from a study of blood T cells in healthy people across ages. Primers used in a second PCR of about 7 to 12 cycles were a sample-barcoded 5' primer and a J-beta primer mix. TCRdb itself ran the 5' RACE reads through MiXCR, one entry per CDR3 protein. The data show about 810,000 distinct CDR3 sequences, with about 37% seen just once and over 10% held by the top ten. V lost 5 bases and J 1 base, leaving 17 bases between the germline ends. The CDR3 extends over 16 amino acids. Germline assignment: CDR1 MGHRA and CDR2 YSYEKL. The V call is TRBV4-1, the J call TRBJ2-5, with D uncertain. The sequence was obtained from a man younger than 30 in good health. The sequencing sample was made of blood. The CDR3 nucleotides are TGCGCCAGCAGCGAAAAAGTGCTTCCAGCCCAAGAGACCCAGTACTTC. As protein: CASSEKVLPAQETQYF.